Each of the 5 T cell receptor beta chains below was sequenced from the same sample in a study of T cell responses to AZD1222 COVID-19 vaccine. The assay was immunoSEQ multiplex PCR, and TCRdb's table has in-frame clones only and misses some. The repertoire holds about 120,000 clones, with 88% as singletons. The input for sequencing was peripheral blood, taken 28 days after the second AZD1222 dose. Receptor source: an adult who received the AZD1222 COVID-19 vaccine.

The chain recombines TRBV6-2 or TRBV6-3 with TRBJ1-5, with 7 positions matching TRBD1. Germline V gene lookup returns CDR1 MNHEY and CDR2 SVGEGT. The J segment lost 2 bases and the V segment lost 0 bases, leaving 7 bases of the junction unmatched. The CDR3 totals 17 residues. CDR3 residues: CASSYSVSRGGNQPQHF. CDR3 in DNA: TGTGCCAGCAGTTACTCGGTATCCAGGGGGGGCAATCAGCCCCAGCATTTT.

This clone was counted a single time. The chain joins TRBV9 to TRBJ2-3; possibly TRBD2 for D (6 bases). V dropped 0 bases and J dropped 0 bases, with 11 bases sitting between them. The CDR3 loop spans 16 amino acids. Germline CDR1 reads SGDLS; CDR2 reads YYNGEE. CDR3 protein: CASSVVGTPSTDTQYF. CDR3 nucleotide sequence: TGTGCCAGCAGCGTAGTTGGGACTCCTAGCACAGATACGCAGTATTTT.

V usage is TRBV5-4 and J usage is TRBJ1-1; possible D gene TRBD1, 5 bases. V shed 4 bases and J shed 2 bases, with 18 bases lying between them. Per the germline V gene, CDR1 is SGHNT and CDR2 is YYREEE (reference sequence). The CDR3 is 16 amino acids. In nucleotides, the CDR3 is TGTGCCAGCAGCCCGGGGACGGGAAGGGGAAACACTGAAGCTTTCTTT. It specifies CASSPGTGRGNTEAFF.

J is TRBJ2-1 and V is TRBV6-5; TRBD2 agrees at 13 bases. V dropped 6 bases and J dropped 7; count of bases not matched to a gene: 3. This CDR3 has 14 amino acids. Germline V lookup: CDR1 MNHEY, CDR2 SVGAGI. In DNA, the CDR3 is TGTGCCAGCAGGGGACTAGCGGGGTTTAATGAGCAGTTCTTC. Translation gives CASRGLAGFNEQFF.

CDR3 loop: CSARQGDTQYF. The CDR3 DNA reads as TGCAGCGCCCGACAGGGAGATACGCAGTATTTT. This chain connects TRBV29-1 to TRBJ2-3; 7 bases align to TRBD1. Germline loops: CDR1 SQVTM, CDR2 ANQGSEA. This CDR3 is built from 11 residues. V shed 7 bases and J 5 bases; nucleotides not matched to a gene: 3.